Below, one T cell receptor beta chain is given with its context. This specimen comes from a study of blood T cell repertoires in COVID-19. As for the study in general: Researchers got acute and convalescent COVID-19 samples from the United States, Italy and Spain.

Measured with immunoSEQ multiplex PCR; TCRdb has only the in-frame clones, and not every one. This table has just under 250,000 clones, 75% to 90% appearing once. Trimming took off 4 bases at V and 8 bases at J, with 9 bases between the two ends. The CDR3 totals 13 residues. The V gene's germline CDR1 is LGHDT and CDR2 YNNKEL (reference sequence). Sample: peripheral blood. The sequence was obtained from a woman aged 25-40 years who had recovered from COVID-19. The rearrangement links TRBV3-1 (or the pseudogene TRBV3-2) to TRBJ1-6; D call uncertain. The CDR3 coding sequence is TGTGCCAGCAGCCCCAACTCCCATTCACCCCTCCACTTT. This encodes CASSPNSHSPLHF.